This is a list of T cell receptor beta chains from one sample in a study of OX40 agonist ivuxolimab in advanced cancers. Sequencing was performed with immunoSEQ multiplex PCR; in TCRdb, only in-frame clones are kept and a portion is missing. Of 30,000 to 40,000 clones listed, approximately 89% are singletons. Sequences were derived from CD4+ or CD8+ T cells sorted from blood, sampled in a trial of the OX40 agonist ivuxolimab. The receptor set was obtained from an adult with an advanced solid tumor such as melanoma, head and neck, liver or kidney cancer. CDR3s include the opening cysteine and the closing phenylalanine or tryptophan. D genes are given only for firm matches. For some rows the clone size is stated as once, few or many, or as a class when expanded; others skip it.

d_call,v_call,j_call,clone_size,cdr3_nt,cdr3_aa
TRBD1,TRBV19,TRBJ1-2,.,TGTGCCAGTAGTATTTGGGACAGAAACTATGGCTACACCTTC,CASSIWDRNYGYTF
TRBD1,TRBV5-1,TRBJ2-2,.,TGCGCCAGCAGCTTGAGTCAGGGGGTCAGCACCGGGGAGCTGTTTTTT,CASSLSQGVSTGELFF
.,TRBV19,TRBJ2-1,.,TGTGCCAGTAGTATTAATGGGGACTCCTACAATGAGCAGTTCTTC,CASSINGDSYNEQFF
TRBD1,TRBV6-5,TRBJ1-2,.,TGTGCCAGCAGTTACTCGACAGGGGCTAACTATGGCTACACCTTC,CASSYSTGANYGYTF
.,TRBV9,TRBJ1-2,.,TGTGCCAGCAGCGTAGAACAGGACTATGGCTACACCTTC,CASSVEQDYGYTF
TRBD1,TRBV4-2,TRBJ2-7,.,TGTGCCAGCAGCCCAGACGGACAGGGCTACGAGCAGTACTTC,CASSPDGQGYEQYF
TRBD1,TRBV10-3,TRBJ2-7,.,TGTGCCATCAGTGGGGACAGGGCCTACGAGCAGTACTTC,CAISGDRAYEQYF
.,TRBV7-9,TRBJ1-1,.,TGTGCCAGCAGCTCGACTACGGGGACTGAAGCTTTCTTT,CASSSTTGTEAFF
.,TRBV6-6,TRBJ2-3,.,TGTGCCAGCGAATCCGGGGCGCTTGGAGATACGCAGTATTTT,CASESGALGDTQYF
TRBD1,TRBV27,TRBJ1-5,.,TGTGCCAGCAGTCCGTGGACAGGGTACCAGCCCCAGCATTTT,CASSPWTGYQPQHF
TRBD1,TRBV5-1,TRBJ1-1,.,TGCGCCAGCAGCTTGTGGGGGACAGGGGACACTGAAGCTTTCTTT,CASSLWGTGDTEAFF
.,TRBV11-1,TRBJ2-7,.,TGTGCCAGCAGCCCTCCGGCGAGTGAGCAGTACTTC,CASSPPASEQYF
.,TRBV27,TRBJ1-3,.,TGTGCCAGCAGTTCCCTCTGGACGCGTGACTCTGGAAACACCATATATTTT,CASSSLWTRDSGNTIYF
.,TRBV19,TRBJ2-5,.,TGTGCCAGTAGTATTGTCCAAAGCGGGGAGACCCAGTACTTC,CASSIVQSGETQYF
.,TRBV19,TRBJ1-2,.,TGTGCCAGTAGTATTACAGGGACCTATGGCTACACCTTC,CASSITGTYGYTF
.,TRBV2,TRBJ2-7,.,TGTGCCAGCAGTGAAACCGGGACAAGCTCCTACGAGCAGTACTTC,CASSETGTSSYEQYF
.,TRBV14,TRBJ2-7,.,TGTGCCAGCAGCCTACAGGATTTCTACGAGCAGTACTTC,CASSLQDFYEQYF
.,TRBV4-1,TRBJ2-7,.,TGCGCCAGCAGCCAAAGTCCAGGACCATTCGGCTACGAGCAGTACTTC,CASSQSPGPFGYEQYF
TRBD2,TRBV5-1,TRBJ2-7,once,TGCGCCAGCAGAGCGGGACTAGCGGAAATCTACGAGCAGTACTTC,CASRAGLAEIYEQYF
.,TRBV5-6,TRBJ2-3,.,TGTGCCAGCAGTCCCCCCGGCTTCGCAGATACGCAGTATTTT,CASSPPGFADTQYF
.,TRBV6-5,TRBJ1-5,.,TGTGCCAGCAGTCCCACGGGTTATAGCAATCAGCCCCAGCATTTT,CASSPTGYSNQPQHF
TRBD1,TRBV2,TRBJ2-3,.,TGTGCCAGCAGACTTCTGACAGGGGGAAGCGGAGATACGCAGTATTTT,CASRLLTGGSGDTQYF
.,TRBV5-1,TRBJ1-1,.,TGCGCCAGCAGCTTGGGGGGGAGCACTGAAGCTTTCTTT,CASSLGGSTEAFF
TRBD2,TRBV28,TRBJ2-1,.,TGTGCCAGTGAGGGAGCGGGAGGTGCGGGTGAGCAGTTCTTC,CASEGAGGAGEQFF